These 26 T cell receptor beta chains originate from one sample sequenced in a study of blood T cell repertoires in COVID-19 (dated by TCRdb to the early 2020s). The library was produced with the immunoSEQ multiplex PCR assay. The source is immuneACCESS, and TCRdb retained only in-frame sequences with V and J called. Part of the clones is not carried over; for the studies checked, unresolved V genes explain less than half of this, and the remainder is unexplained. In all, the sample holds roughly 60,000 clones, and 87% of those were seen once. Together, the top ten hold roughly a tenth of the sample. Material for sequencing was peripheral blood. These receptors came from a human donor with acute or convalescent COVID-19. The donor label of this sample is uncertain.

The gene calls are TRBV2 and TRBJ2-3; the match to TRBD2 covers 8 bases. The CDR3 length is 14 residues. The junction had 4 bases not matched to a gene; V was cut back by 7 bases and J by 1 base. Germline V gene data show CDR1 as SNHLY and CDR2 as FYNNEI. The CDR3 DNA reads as TGTGCCAGCACAGACGGGAGGGGCACAGATACGCAGTATTTT. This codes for CASTDGRGTDTQYF.

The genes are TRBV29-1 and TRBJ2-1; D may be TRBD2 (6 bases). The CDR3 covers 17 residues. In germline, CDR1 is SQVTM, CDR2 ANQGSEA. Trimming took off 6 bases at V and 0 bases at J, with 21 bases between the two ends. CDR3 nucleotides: TGCAGCGTCGAAAACCCCCGAACTAGCAACTCCTACAATGAGCAGTTCTTC. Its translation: CSVENPRTSNSYNEQFF.

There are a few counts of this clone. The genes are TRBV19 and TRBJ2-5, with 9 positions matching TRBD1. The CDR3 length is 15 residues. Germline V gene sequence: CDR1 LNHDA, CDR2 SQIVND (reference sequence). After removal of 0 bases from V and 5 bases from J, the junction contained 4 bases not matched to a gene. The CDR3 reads CASSIEGQGYETQYF. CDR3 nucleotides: TGTGCCAGTAGTATAGAAGGACAGGGGTACGAGACCCAGTACTTC.

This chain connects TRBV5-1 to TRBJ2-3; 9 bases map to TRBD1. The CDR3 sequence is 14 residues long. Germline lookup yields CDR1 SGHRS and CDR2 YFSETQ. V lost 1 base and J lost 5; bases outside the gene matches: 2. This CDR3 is CASSLTGGGDTQYF. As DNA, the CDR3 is TGCGCCAGCAGCTTGACAGGGGGCGGAGATACGCAGTATTTT.

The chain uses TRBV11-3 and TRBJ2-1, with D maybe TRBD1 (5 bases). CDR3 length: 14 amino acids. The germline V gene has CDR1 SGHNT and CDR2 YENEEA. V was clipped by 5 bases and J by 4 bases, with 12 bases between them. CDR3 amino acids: CASSPGATYNEQFF. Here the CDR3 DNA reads TGTGCCAGCAGCCCTGGGGCGACTTACAATGAGCAGTTCTTC. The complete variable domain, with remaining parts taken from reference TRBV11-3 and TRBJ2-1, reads EAGVVQSPRYKIIEKKQPVAFWCNPISGHNTLYWYLQNLGQGPELLIRYENEEAVDDSQLPKDRFSAERLKGVDSTLKIQPAELGDSAVYLCASSPGATYNEQFFGPGTRLTVL.

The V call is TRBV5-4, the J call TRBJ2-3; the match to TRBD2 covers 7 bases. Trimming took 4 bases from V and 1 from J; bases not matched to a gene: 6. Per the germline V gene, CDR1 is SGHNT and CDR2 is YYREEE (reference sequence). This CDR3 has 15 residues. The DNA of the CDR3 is TGTGCCAGCAGCCCCGGACTAGTCGGCACAGATACGCAGTATTTT. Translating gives CASSPGLVGTDTQYF.

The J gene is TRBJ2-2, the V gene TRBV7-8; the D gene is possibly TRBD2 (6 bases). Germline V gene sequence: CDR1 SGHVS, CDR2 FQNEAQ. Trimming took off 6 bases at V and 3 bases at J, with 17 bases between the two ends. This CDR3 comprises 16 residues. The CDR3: CASRPGLRFDTGELFF. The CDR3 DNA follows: TGTGCCAGCAGACCGGGACTTCGGTTTGACACCGGGGAGCTGTTTTTT.

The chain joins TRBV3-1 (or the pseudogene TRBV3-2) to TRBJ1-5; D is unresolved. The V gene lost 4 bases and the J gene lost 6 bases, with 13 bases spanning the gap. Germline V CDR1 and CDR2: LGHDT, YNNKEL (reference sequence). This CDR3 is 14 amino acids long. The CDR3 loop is CASSLNAGGQPQHF. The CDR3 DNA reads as TGTGCCAGCAGCCTCAACGCGGGAGGTCAGCCCCAGCATTTT.

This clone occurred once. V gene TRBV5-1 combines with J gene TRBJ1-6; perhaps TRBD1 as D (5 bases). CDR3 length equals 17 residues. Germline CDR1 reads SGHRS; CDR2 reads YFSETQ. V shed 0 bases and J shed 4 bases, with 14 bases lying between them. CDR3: CASSLASGGAYNSPLHF. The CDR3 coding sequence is TGCGCCAGCAGCTTGGCCTCCGGGGGTGCTTATAATTCACCCCTCCACTTT.

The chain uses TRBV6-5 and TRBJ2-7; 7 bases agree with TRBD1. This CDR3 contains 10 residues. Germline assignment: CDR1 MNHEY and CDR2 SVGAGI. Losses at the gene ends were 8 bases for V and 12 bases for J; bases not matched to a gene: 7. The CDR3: CASLRGRWYF. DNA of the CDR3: TGTGCCAGCTTAAGGGGGCGGTGGTACTTC.

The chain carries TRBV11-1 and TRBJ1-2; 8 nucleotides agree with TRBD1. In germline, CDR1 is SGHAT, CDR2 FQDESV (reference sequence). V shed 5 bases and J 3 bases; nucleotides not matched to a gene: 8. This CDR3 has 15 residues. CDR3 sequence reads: CASSAGQGAHYGYTF. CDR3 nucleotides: TGTGCCAGCAGCGCGGGTCAGGGGGCCCACTATGGCTACACCTTC.

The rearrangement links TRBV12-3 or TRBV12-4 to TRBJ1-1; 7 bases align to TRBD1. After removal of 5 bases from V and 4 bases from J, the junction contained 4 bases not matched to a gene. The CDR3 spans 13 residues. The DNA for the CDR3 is TGTGCCAGCAGTAAGACAGGGAGCACTGAAGCTTTCTTT. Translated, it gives CASSKTGSTEAFF.

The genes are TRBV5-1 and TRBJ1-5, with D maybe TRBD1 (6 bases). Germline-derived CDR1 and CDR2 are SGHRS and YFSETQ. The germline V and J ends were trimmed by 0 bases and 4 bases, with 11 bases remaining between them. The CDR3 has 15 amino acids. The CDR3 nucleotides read TGCGCCAGCAGCTTGGGAGGGGGAGAAAATCAGCCCCAGCATTTT. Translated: CASSLGGGENQPQHF.

The CDR3 loop reads CASSLDPVQGYGYTF. The CDR3 bases are TGTGCCAGCAGCTTAGACCCGGTACAGGGGTACGGCTACACCTTC. The rearrangement uses TRBV11-2 and TRBJ1-2, with 7 nucleotides matching TRBD1. V gave up 0 bases and J gave up 8 bases; unmatched junction bases: 9. Germline CDR1 and CDR2: SGHAT and FQNNGV. CDR3 length: 15 residues.

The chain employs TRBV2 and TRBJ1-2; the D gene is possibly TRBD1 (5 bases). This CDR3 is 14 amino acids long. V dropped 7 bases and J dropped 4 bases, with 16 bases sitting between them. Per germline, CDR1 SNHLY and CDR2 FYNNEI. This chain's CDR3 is CASKGGGESYGYTF. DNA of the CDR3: TGTGCCAGCAAGGGCGGGGGGGAGAGCTATGGCTACACCTTC.

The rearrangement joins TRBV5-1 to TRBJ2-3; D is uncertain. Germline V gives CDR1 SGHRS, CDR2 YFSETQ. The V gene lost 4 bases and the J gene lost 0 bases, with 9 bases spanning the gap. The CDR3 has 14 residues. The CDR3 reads CASSLLTSTDTQYF. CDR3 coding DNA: TGCGCCAGCAGCCTCCTAACTAGCACAGATACGCAGTATTTT.

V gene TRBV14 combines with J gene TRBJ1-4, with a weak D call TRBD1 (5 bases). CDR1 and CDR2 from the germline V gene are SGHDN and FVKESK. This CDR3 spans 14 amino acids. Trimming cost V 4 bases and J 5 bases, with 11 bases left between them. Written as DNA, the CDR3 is TGTGCCAGCAGCCCCATCGGGGGGAATGAAAAACTGTTTTTT. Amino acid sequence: CASSPIGGNEKLFF.

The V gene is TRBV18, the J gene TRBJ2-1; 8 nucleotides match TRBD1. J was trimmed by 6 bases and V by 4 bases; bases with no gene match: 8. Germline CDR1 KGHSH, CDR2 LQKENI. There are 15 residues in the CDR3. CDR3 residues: CASSLSGTGSNEQFF. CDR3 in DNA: TGTGCCAGCTCACTGTCCGGGACAGGAAGCAATGAGCAGTTCTTC.

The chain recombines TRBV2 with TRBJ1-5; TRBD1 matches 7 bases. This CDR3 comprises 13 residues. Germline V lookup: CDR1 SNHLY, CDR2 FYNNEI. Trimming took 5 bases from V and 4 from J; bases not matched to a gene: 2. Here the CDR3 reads CASSQQGNQPQHF. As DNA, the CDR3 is TGTGCCAGCAGTCAACAGGGGAATCAGCCCCAGCATTTT.

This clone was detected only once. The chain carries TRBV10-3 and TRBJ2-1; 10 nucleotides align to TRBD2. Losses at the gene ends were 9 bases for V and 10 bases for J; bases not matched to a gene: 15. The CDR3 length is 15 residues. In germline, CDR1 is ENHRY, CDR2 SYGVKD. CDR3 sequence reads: CAMGVTSGGAGEQFF. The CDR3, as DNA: TGTGCCATGGGTGTTACAAGCGGGGGGGCTGGCGAGCAGTTCTTC.

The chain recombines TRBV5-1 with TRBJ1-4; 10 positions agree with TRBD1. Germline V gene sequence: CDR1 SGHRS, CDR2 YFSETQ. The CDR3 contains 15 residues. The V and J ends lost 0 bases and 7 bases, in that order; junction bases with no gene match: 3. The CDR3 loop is CASSLGGQGSEKLFF. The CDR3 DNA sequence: TGCGCCAGCAGCTTGGGGGGACAGGGGAGTGAAAAACTGTTTTTT. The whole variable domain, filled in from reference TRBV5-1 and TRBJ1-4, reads KAGVTQTPRYLIKTRGQQVTLSCSPISGHRSVSWYQQTPGQGLQFLFEYFSETQRNKGNFPGRFSGRQFSNSRSEMNVSTLELGDSALYLCASSLGGQGSEKLFFGSGTQLSVL.

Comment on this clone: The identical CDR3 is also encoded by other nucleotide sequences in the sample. CDR3: CASSIQASNTGELFF. Written as DNA, the CDR3 is TGTGCCAGCAGCATACAGGCATCAAACACCGGGGAGCTGTTTTTT. V and J are TRBV7-9 and TRBJ2-2; tentatively, D is TRBD1 (5 bases). V lost 5 bases and J 2 bases, leaving 12 bases between the germline ends. Germline V gives CDR1 SEHNR, CDR2 FQNEAQ (reference sequence). This CDR3 contains 15 residues.

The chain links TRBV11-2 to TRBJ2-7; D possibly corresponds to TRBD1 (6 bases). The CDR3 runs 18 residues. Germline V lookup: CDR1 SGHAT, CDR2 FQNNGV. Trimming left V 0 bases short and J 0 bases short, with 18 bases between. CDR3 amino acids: CASSLDLTLGGSSYEQYV. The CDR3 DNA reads TGTGCCAGCAGCTTAGATCTAACCTTAGGGGGTAGCTCCTACGAGCAGTACGTC.

CDR3 residues: CAWSARLSSYNSPLHF. The DNA for the CDR3 is TGTGCCTGGAGCGCCCGCCTGAGCTCCTATAATTCACCCCTCCACTTT. V is TRBV30 and J is TRBJ1-6; D is undetermined. The CDR3 contains 16 residues. Trimming stripped 3 bases from V and 0 bases from J, with 12 bases between. The germline V gene has CDR1 GTSNPN and CDR2 SVGIG (reference sequence).

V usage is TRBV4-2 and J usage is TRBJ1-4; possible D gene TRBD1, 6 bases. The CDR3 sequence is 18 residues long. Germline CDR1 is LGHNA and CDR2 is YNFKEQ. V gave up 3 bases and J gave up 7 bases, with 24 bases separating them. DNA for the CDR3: TGTGCCAGCAGCCAGTCATGGTTACGGGGGGCGGAGGGTGAAAAACTGTTTTTT. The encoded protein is CASSQSWLRGAEGEKLFF.

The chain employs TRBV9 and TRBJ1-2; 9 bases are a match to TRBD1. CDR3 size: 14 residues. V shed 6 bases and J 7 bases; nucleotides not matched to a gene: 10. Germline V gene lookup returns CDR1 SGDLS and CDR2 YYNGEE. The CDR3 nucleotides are TGTGCCAGCACTCGGACAGGGGTTTTGAGTGGCTACACCTTC. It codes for CASTRTGVLSGYTF.